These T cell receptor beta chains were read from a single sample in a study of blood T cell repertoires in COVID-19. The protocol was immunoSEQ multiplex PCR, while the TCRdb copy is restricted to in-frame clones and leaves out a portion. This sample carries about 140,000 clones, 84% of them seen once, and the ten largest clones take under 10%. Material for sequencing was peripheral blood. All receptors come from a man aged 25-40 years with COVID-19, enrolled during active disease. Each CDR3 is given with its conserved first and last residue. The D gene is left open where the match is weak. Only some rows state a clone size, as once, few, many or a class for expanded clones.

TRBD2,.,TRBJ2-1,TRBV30,TGTGCCTGGACTATTTGGCTAGCGGGAGCTGGTGAGCAGTTCTTC,CAWTIWLAGAGEQFF
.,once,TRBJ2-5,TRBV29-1,TGCAGCGTTGAATTGGCTGCAGGGCCCCAAGAGACCCAGTACTTC,CSVELAAGPQETQYF
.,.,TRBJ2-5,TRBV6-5,TGTGCCAGCAGCACCTCCGGACACCTACAAGAGACCCAGTACTTC,CASSTSGHLQETQYF
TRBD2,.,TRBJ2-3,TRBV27,TGTGCCAGCGGGGGGGACGGTTACACAGATACGCAGTATTTT,CASGGDGYTDTQYF
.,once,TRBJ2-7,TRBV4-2,TGTGCCAGCAGCTCCCTAAGGGGGGGCGAGCAGTACTTC,CASSSLRGGEQYF
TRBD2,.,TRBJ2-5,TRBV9,TGTGCCAGCAGCGTGGGGACTAGCGGTTTTCAAGAGACCCAGTACTTC,CASSVGTSGFQETQYF
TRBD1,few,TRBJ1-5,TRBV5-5,TGTGCCAGCAGCGCGGGGACAGCCAATCAGCCCCAGCATTTT,CASSAGTANQPQHF
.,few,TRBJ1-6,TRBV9,TGTGCCAGCAGCGTAGAGGGGGGGAATTCACCCCTCCACTTT,CASSVEGGNSPLHF
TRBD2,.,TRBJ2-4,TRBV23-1,TGCGCCAGCAGTCCGCTGACGGGAGGAGCCAAAAACATTCAGTACTTC,CASSPLTGGAKNIQYF
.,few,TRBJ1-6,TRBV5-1,TGCGCCAGCAGCTTGGATTGGGGCTCCGATAATTCACCCCTCCACTTT,CASSLDWGSDNSPLHF
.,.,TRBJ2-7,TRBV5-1,TGCGCCAGCAGCTTGGTAGCGGCAGACTACGAGCAGTACTTC,CASSLVAADYEQYF
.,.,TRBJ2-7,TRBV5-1,TGCGCCAGCAGCTTAGGGGGAGGGAACGAGCAGTACTTC,CASSLGGGNEQYF
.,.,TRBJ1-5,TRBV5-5,TGTGCCAGCAGCTTGAGGCCAGGTAATAGCAATCAGCCCCAGCATTTT,CASSLRPGNSNQPQHF
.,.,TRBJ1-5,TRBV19,TGTGCCAGTAGTATTGGGGGGAGACAGCCCCAGCATTTT,CASSIGGRQPQHF
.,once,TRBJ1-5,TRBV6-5,TGTGCCAGCAGTTACCGGACCGGGGGCAATCAGCCCCAGCATTTT,CASSYRTGGNQPQHF
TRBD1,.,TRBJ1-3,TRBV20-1,TGCAGTGCTAGTACAGGGGACCGGATCTCTGGAAACACCATATATTTT,CSASTGDRISGNTIYF
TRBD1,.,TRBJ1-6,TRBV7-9,TGTGCCAGCACCGCTGGGGACAGGGCCAATTCACCCCTCCACTTT,CASTAGDRANSPLHF
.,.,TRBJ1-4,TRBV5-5,TGTGCCAGCAGCTTGGGAACAGTAGAAGAAAAACTGTTTTTT,CASSLGTVEEKLFF
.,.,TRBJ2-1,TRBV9,TGTGCCAGCAGCGTCACGGGTATAAGCAATGAGCAGTTCTTC,CASSVTGISNEQFF
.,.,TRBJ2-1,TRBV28,TGTGCCAGCAGCTTGTTGGGGGCTGGATCCTACAATGAGCAGTTCTTC,CASSLLGAGSYNEQFF
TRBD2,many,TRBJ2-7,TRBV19,TGTGCCAGTAGTAAGACTAGCGGCTCCTACGAGCAGTACTTC,CASSKTSGSYEQYF
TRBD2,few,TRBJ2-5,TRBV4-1,TGCGCCAGCAGCCAAGGGTTGGCTAGCGGGAGACCCGCCGGAGAGACCCAGTACTTC,CASSQGLASGRPAGETQYF
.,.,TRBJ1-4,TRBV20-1,TGCAGTGCTAGTGACCCCCTCTTGGAAAAACTGTTTTTT,CSASDPLLEKLFF
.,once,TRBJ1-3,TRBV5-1,TGCGCCAGCAGCTTGACAGTAGCTGGAAACACCATATATTTT,CASSLTVAGNTIYF